This T cell receptor (beta chain) was sequenced in a study of cytomegalovirus exposure and HLA in healthy donors. For the study at large: A subsequent analysis reported that the 95 to 150 validation repertoires were produced on the same platform that had also been used for the roughly 700 first-cohort repertoires.

Here immunoSEQ multiplex PCR was the method, and the copy in TCRdb shows in-frame clones only, minus some. The repertoire holds over 85,000 clones, with less than 95% as singletons. This CDR3 is 14 amino acids long. Looked up from germline, CDR1 is MNHEY and CDR2 is SVGAGI. Unmatched junction bases numbered 2, after V lost 2 bases and J lost 5 bases. In regard to this clone: The antigen remains undetermined.

The study, taken as a whole, reports: It was reportedly the case that the classifier diagnosed cytomegalovirus status with high specificity and sensitivity.

Input material: PBMCs. The TCR was taken from a young woman in good health and CMV-seronegative. This chain connects TRBV6-5 to TRBJ1-2, with 10 bases that match TRBD1. The CDR3 loop is CASSYVGQGYGYTF. DNA for the CDR3: TGTGCCAGCAGTTACGTGGGACAGGGGTATGGCTACACCTTC.